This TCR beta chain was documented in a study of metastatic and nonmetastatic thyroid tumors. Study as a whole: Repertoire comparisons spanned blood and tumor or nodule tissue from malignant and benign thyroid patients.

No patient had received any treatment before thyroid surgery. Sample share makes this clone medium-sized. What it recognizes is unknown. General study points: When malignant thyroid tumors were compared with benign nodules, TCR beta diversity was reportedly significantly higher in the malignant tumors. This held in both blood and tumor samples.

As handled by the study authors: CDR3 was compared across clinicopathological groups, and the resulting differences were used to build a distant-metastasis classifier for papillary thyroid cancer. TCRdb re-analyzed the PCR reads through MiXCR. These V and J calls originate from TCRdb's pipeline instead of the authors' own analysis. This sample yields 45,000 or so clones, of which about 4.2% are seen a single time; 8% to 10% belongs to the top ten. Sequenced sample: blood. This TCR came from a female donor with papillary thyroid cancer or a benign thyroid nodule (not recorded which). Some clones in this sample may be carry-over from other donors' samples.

The CDR3 is CATSGGRLTDTQYF. The DNA of the CDR3 is TGTGCCACCAGCGGCGGGAGGCTCACAGATACGCAGTATTTT. The V call is TRBV15, the J call TRBJ2-3; 8 nucleotides align to TRBD2. V shed 5 bases and J 2 bases; nucleotides not matched to a gene: 3. The CDR3 runs to 14 residues. Germline V gene data show CDR1 as LNHNV and CDR2 as YYDKDF (reference sequence).